The sequence of this TCR beta chain was determined in a study of blood T cell repertoires in COVID-19 (dated by TCRdb to the early 2020s). About the study as a whole: Collaborator samples came from the United States, Italy and Spain and covered acute and convalescent phases of COVID-19. The repertoires were made available in a free public database intended to serve as a resource for research on the immune response to SARS-CoV-2. The samples were drawn from the first 160 participants of the ongoing ImmuneRACE study and from some 1,300 subjects provided by 6 global collaborators. The dataset comprised deeply sampled blood TCRbeta repertoires from subjects exposed to, actively infected with, or recovered from COVID-19. The material from the prospective study consisted of cDNA or gDNA derived from T cells, B-cell-depleted T cells, or PBMCs. Where available, HLA class I and class II types were obtained from metadata supplied by the sample provider rather than from assay-based typing. The sample metadata nearly always contained a de-identified subject ID, COVID-19 status, age in years and sex.

The immunoSEQ Assay, a bias-controlled multiplex PCR, was used to amplify TCRbeta CDR3 regions from genomic DNA. In the authors' own workflow: Nucleated cell counts per sample were estimated from amplification of reference gene primers within the assay. To quantify the absolute abundance of each unique TCRbeta CDR3 rearrangement, sequence reads were collapsed and filtered. For each sample, productive Simpson clonality was calculated as the square root of Simpson's diversity index across productive rearrangements. This is the immuneACCESS table as TCRdb keeps it, with only in-frame sequences that have V and J called. A part of the clones is gone; compared with another copy, unresolved V genes explain less than half, and the rest is unexplained. V, J and clone size are taken as reported in that table, and D and trimming were inferred from the DNA itself. Counted in this sample were roughly 200,000 clones; around 85% of them appeared once. Over 2.5% of the sample is in the top ten clones.

From cysteine to phenylalanine, the CDR3 is 17 amino acids long. Of the read, only the CDR3 DNA is kept; its 51 bases are in frame from base 1. CDR1 and CDR2, looked up from the germline V gene, are ENHRY and SYGVKD. Relative to germline, V is missing 0 bases and J is missing 9 bases, with 11 bases of the junction outside any gene match. Summary of the overall study and its limitations: The amount of clinical and demographic metadata varied by source and participant and was provided uncurated.

Each collaborating institution followed its own protocols to collect whole blood in K2EDTA tubes. Collaborator samples were shipped for TCRbeta analysis as frozen whole blood, isolated PBMCs, or DNA extracted from either sample type. This clone was detected a few times. Its target antigen remains unknown. Base quality data are lacking; no much larger clone is found one base away. In this chain, TRBV10-3 is recombined with TRBJ2-1, with 10 central nucleotides matching TRBD2. Sequenced material: peripheral blood. The receptor was derived from a man aged 60 to 69 with acute or convalescent COVID-19. The CDR3 region: CAISESILAGSQSEQFF. In nucleotide form, the sequence is TGTGCCATCAGTGAGTCGATACTAGCGGGATCTCAAAGTGAGCAGTTCTTC.